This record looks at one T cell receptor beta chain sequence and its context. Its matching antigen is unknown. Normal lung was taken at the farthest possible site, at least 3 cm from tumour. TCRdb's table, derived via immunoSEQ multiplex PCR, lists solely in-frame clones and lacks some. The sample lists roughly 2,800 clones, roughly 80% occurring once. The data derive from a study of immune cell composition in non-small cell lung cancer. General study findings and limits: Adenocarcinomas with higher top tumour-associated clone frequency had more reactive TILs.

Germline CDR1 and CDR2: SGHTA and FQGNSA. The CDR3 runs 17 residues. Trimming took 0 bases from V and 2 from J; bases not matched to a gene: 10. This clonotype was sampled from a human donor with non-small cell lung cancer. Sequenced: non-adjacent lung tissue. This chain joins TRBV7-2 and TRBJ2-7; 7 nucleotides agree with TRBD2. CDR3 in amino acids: CASSLAQAREITYEQYF. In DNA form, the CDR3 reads TGTGCCAGCAGCTTAGCACAAGCGCGGGAGATAACCTACGAGCAGTACTTC.